This T cell receptor (beta chain) is from a study of T cell clonotyping in hematopoietic cell transplantation. General observations from the study: Pathologically expanded recipient clonotypes increased progressively from day 30 to day 180 as diversity fell. No sorting was done, leaving CD4 and CD8 contributions mixed. Few recipient clonotypes overlapped donors; over 95% were de novo at given depth. Graft donor and pretransplant recipient Inverse Simpson Index values predicted broader posttransplant TCR diversity.

The V and J ends lost 5 bases and 1 base, in that order; junction bases with no gene match: 5. The CDR3 loop spans 14 amino acids. Germline lookup yields CDR1 LNHDA and CDR2 SQIVND (reference sequence). In regard to this clone: The antigen is not known.

Sequenced by immunoSEQ multiplex PCR; TCRdb stores in-frame clones only, minus some. The data show 55,000 to 70,000 clones, 90% to 95% seen once. This rearrangement joins TRBV19 to TRBJ2-7; 7 bases fit TRBD1. The material sequenced was peripheral blood mononuclear cells. The TCR sequence derives from a man aged 45 to 65 in good health. Some clones in this sample may be carry-over from other donors' samples. CDR3: CASSGTGDSYEQYF. The CDR3 DNA follows: TGTGCCAGTAGTGGTACAGGGGATTCCTACGAGCAGTACTTC. The full variable domain, its missing parts supplied by reference TRBV19 and TRBJ2-7, is DGGITQSPKYLFRKEGQNVTLSCEQNLNHDAMYWYRQDPGQGLRLIYYSQIVNDFQKGDIAEGYSVSREKKESFPLTVTSAQKNPTAFYLCASSGTGDSYEQYFGPGTRLTVT.